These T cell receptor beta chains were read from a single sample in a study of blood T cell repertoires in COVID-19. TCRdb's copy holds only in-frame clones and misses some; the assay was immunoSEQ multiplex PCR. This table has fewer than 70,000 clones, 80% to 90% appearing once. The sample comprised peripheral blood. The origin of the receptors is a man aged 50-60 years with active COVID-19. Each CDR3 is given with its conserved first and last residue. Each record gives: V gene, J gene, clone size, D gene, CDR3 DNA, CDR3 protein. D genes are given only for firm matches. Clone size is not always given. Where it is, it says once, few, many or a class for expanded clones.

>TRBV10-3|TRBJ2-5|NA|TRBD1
TGTGCCATCAGTGACGACAGGGGGGGAGAGACCCAGTACTTC
CAISDDRGGETQYF
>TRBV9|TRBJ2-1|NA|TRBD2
TGTGCCAGCAGCACCCCCTTACAGGGAGCGGGGGCTGGGAATGAGCAGTTCTTC
CASSTPLQGAGAGNEQFF
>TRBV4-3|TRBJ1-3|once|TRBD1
TGCGCCAGCAGCCAGTACAGGGGCTCTGGAAACACCATATATTTT
CASSQYRGSGNTIYF
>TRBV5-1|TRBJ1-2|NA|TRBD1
TGCGCCAGCAGCTTGGTTCGACAGGGGGCAAATGGCTACACCTTC
CASSLVRQGANGYTF
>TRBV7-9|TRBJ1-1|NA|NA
TGTGCCAGCAGCATACAGGCTATGAACACTGAAGCTTTCTTT
CASSIQAMNTEAFF
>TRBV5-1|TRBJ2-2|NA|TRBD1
TGCGCCAGCAGCTTGGACTCAGGGGGCAACGGGGAGCTGTTTTTT
CASSLDSGGNGELFF
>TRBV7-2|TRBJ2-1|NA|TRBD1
TGTGCCAGCAGCCGTCGGACAGGGAAGTTCTTC
CASSRRTGKFF
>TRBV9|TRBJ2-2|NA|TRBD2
TGTGCCAGCAGCATCTCTAGCGGGGGCCACACCGGGGAGCTGTTTTTT
CASSISSGGHTGELFF
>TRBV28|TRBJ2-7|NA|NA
TGTGCCAGCAGTTCTAGGTCTTCCTACGAGCAGTACTTC
CASSSRSSYEQYF
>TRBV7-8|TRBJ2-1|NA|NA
TGTGCCAGCAGCCGGTCGGATGAGCAGTTCTTC
CASSRSDEQFF
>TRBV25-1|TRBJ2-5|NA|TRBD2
TGTGCCAGCAGTGAACGGGGGGGGCTAGCCCACTACCAAGAGACCCAGTACTTC
CASSERGGLAHYQETQYF
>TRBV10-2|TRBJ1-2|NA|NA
TGCGCCAGCAGTCCCGCCCTTCTATATGGCTACACCTTC
CASSPALLYGYTF
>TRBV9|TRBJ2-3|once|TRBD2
TGTGCCAGCAGCGTAGTACCTAGCGGCGATAGCACAGATACGCAGTATTTT
CASSVVPSGDSTDTQYF
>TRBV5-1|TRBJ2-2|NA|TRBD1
TGCGCCAGCAGCTTGAGACAGGGGGCCACCGGGGAGCTGTTTTTT
CASSLRQGATGELFF
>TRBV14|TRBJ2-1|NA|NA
TGTGCCAGCAGCCCTCTCACATCGCTCTACAATGAGCAGTTCTTC
CASSPLTSLYNEQFF
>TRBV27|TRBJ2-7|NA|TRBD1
TGTGCCAGCAGTCGGGGGACAGGGGTTGTGGAGCAGTACTTC
CASSRGTGVVEQYF
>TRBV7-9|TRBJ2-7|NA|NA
TGTGCCAGCAGCGGTGAGGGGACAAGGGGCGAGCAGTACTTC
CASSGEGTRGEQYF
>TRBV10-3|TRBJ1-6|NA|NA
TGTGCCATCAGTGTCTGGGACGGGGGGAATTCACCCCTCCACTTT
CAISVWDGGNSPLHF
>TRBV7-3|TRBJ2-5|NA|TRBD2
TGTGCCAGCAGCTTAACGGGACTAGTCTCGGAGACCCAGTACTTC
CASSLTGLVSETQYF
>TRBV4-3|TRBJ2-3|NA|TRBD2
TGCGCCAGCAGCCCCGGGACTAGCGGGGGAACAGATACGCAGTATTTT
CASSPGTSGGTDTQYF
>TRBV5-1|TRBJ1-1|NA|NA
TGCGCCAGCAGCCCCGGACAGACGTCCGTGAACACTGAAGCTTTCTTT
CASSPGQTSVNTEAFF
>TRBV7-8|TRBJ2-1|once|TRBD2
TGTGCCAGCAGCTTAGCGCGGGGTAGCGGGGGTTCCTACAATGAGCAGTTCTTC
CASSLARGSGGSYNEQFF
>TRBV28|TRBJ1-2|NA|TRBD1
TGTGCCACTAGCAGGGGGACCGGCTACACCTTC
CATSRGTGYTF
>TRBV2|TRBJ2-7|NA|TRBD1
TGTGCCAGCAGGGCGGGACAGGGGGTTGTCTACGAGCAGTACTTC
CASRAGQGVVYEQYF
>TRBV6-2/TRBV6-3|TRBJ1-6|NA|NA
TGTGCCAGCAGTTACCACCCAGGCAGGGGTAATTCACCCCTCCACTTT
CASSYHPGRGNSPLHF
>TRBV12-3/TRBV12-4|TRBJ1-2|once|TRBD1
TGTGCCAGCAGTTTAAACAGGGGGGATGGCTACACCTTC
CASSLNRGDGYTF
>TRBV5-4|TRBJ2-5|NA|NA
TGTGCCAGCAGCCCGGGGTACCAAGAGACCCAGTACTTC
CASSPGYQETQYF
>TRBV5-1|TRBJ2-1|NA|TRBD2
TGCGCCAGCAGCTCAAACCTCCGTAGCGGGGGGGCCTACAATGAGCAGTTCTTC
CASSSNLRSGGAYNEQFF
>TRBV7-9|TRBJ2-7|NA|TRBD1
TGTGCCAGCAGCCTAGCTGGACAGGGGAACCACGAGCAGTACTTC
CASSLAGQGNHEQYF
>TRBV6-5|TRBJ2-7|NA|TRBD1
TGTGCCAGGTTGGACAGGATCTCCTACGAGCAGTACTTC
CARLDRISYEQYF
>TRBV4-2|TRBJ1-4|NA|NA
TGTGCCAGCAGCCAAGATCTAACAGGGAGGGAAGTGCTGTTTTTT
CASSQDLTGREVLFF
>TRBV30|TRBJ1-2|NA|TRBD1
TGTGCCTGGAGTAGCCAGGGGGTTAACTATGGCTACACCTTC
CAWSSQGVNYGYTF
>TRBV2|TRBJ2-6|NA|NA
TGTGCCACAGGGGCTTATGGGGCCAACGTCCTGACTTTC
CATGAYGANVLTF
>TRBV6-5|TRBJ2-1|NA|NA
TGTGCCAGCAAAAGGACTCTATCCGCCTACAATGAGCAGTTCTTC
CASKRTLSAYNEQFF
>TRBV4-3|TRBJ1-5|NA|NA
TGCGCCAGCAGCCAAGATGCGAGGAAAGCCTTACATCAGCCCCAGCATTTT
CASSQDARKALHQPQHF
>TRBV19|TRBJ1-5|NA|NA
TGTGCCAGTACCTTTAAAGGCGGCGGGTTCGGTCAGCCCCAGCATTTT
CASTFKGGGFGQPQHF
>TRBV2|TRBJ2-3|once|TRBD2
TGTGCCAGCAGTTCGGGACTAGCGGGGGGGCCAACTTCAAGAGATACGCAGTATTTT
CASSSGLAGGPTSRDTQYF
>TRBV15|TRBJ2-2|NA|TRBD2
TGTGCCACCAGCAGGACTAGCTGGGCCGGGGAGCTGTTTTTT
CATSRTSWAGELFF
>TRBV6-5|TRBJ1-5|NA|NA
TGTGCCAGCAGTTATTCGGCTACGACCAGCGGTCAGCCCCAGCATTTT
CASSYSATTSGQPQHF
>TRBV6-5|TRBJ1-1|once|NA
TGTGCCAGCAGTATAGGCGCCCAGCGGCACACTGAAGCTTTCTTT
CASSIGAQRHTEAFF
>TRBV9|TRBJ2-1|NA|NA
TGTGCCAGCAGCGTCACGGGAGAACTCTACAATGAGCAGTTCTTC
CASSVTGELYNEQFF
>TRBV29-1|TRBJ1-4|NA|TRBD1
TGCAGCGTGGACCAGGGGGAAGGTGAAAAACTGTTTTTT
CSVDQGEGEKLFF
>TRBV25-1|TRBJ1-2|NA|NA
TGTGCCAGCAGTTCCTCGCGGGCAGGGGAGAGAGCGAAGGGCTACACCTTC
CASSSSRAGERAKGYTF
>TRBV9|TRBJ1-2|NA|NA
TGTGCCAGCAGCCCGTCGTCCGGGGACTATGGCTACACCTTC
CASSPSSGDYGYTF
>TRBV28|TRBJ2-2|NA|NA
TGTGCCAGCAGAGGGAGAGGGGAGCTGTTTTTT
CASRGRGELFF
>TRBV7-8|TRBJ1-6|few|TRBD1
TGTGCCAGCAGCGTTAACAGGGGGCAACCCCTCCACTTT
CASSVNRGQPLHF
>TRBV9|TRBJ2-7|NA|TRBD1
TGTGCCAGCAATAGGGCAGGGGGCTACGAGCAGTACTTC
CASNRAGGYEQYF
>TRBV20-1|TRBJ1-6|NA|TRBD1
TGCAGTGCTAGTCCAGGACAGGGTTTCCACTATAATTCACCCCTCCACTTT
CSASPGQGFHYNSPLHF
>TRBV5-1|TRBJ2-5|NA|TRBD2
TGCGCCAGCAGCCCAACTAGCGGGGGGAACCAAGAGACCCAGTACTTC
CASSPTSGGNQETQYF
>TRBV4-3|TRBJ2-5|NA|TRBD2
TGCGCCAGCAGCCAAGACTCTAGCGGGACCCTTGGGACCCAGTACTTC
CASSQDSSGTLGTQYF
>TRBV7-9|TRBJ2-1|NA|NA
TGTGCCAGCAGCGTATCCAATGAGCAGTTCTTC
CASSVSNEQFF
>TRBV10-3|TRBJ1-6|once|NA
TGTGCCATCAGCCCCTCTCCCGATTCACCCCTCCACTTT
CAISPSPDSPLHF
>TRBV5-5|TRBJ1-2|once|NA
TGTGCCAGCAGCGAGACCGGGAGCAAATATGGCTACACCTTC
CASSETGSKYGYTF
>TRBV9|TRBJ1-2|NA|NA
TGTGCCAGCAGCGTAGCCCGTGGGGGGGAACTCTATGGCTACACCTTC
CASSVARGGELYGYTF
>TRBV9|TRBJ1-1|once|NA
TGTGCCAGCAGCGCCCTCCCGGGGGGCACTGAAGCTTTCTTT
CASSALPGGTEAFF
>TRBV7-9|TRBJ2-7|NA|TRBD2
TGTGCCAGCAGCTTCGGGGGGGCGGAAGGCGAGCAGTACTTC
CASSFGGAEGEQYF
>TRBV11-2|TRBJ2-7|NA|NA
TGTGCCAGCAGCTCACTTCCCGCGGGGATAATGTACGAGCAGTACTTC
CASSSLPAGIMYEQYF
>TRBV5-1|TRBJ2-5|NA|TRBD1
TGCGCCAGCAGCTCGGTGACAGGGGAAGAGACCCAGTACTTC
CASSSVTGEETQYF
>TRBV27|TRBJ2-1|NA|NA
TGTGCCAGCAGTTTAGAGGCGGGGAGGTATGAGCAGTTCTTC
CASSLEAGRYEQFF
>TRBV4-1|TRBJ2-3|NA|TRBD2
TGCGCCAGCAGCCAAGTTACGCGGGGGTTCTCAGATACGCAGTATTTT
CASSQVTRGFSDTQYF